This T cell receptor (beta chain) is drawn from a study of T cell responses to AZD1222 COVID-19 vaccine. V shed 4 bases, J shed 10 bases, and the junction held 16 bases outside the gene matches. Germline values: CDR1 SGDLS, CDR2 YYNGEE. The length of the CDR3 is 16 residues. Generated by immunoSEQ multiplex PCR, the TCRdb table keeps only in-frame clones and is missing some. This sample has about 120,000 clones; 87% occur once, and the top ten carry roughly a tenth. The gene calls are TRBV9 and TRBJ2-1; 8 bases are a match to TRBD2. The starting material was peripheral blood, obtained on day 0 of AZD1222 vaccination. This TCR was recovered from an adult in good health. The CDR3 DNA is TGTGCCAGCAGCCCCCGCGCGGGACTAGGGACGAAGGAGCAGTTCTTC. This translates into CASSPRAGLGTKEQFF.